Below are 2 T cell receptor beta chains sequenced from a single sample in a study of PD-1 blockade in classical Hodgkin lymphoma. The time point denotes: newly diagnosed, previously untreated cHL patient sample. Profiling relied on immunoSEQ multiplex PCR, and the TCRdb table lists in-frame clones only, not all of them. The sample has 15,000 or so clones; about 83% are singletons. Sequencing input: peripheral blood mononuclear cells (PBMCs). Source of these receptors: a human donor with classical Hodgkin lymphoma.

The chain joins TRBV6-5 to TRBJ2-5, with 7 bases lining up with TRBD1. CDR3 length: 15 amino acids. The junction had 9 bases not matched to a gene; V was cut back by 3 bases and J by 5 bases. From germline, CDR1 is MNHEY and CDR2 SVGAGI. This CDR3 reads CASSYRTGLKETQYF. The CDR3 nucleotides read TGTGCCAGCAGTTATCGGACAGGTTTGAAGGAGACCCAGTACTTC.

This clone was seen just once. CDR3 region: CASTNNTLNTEAFF. The CDR3 DNA reads TGCGCCAGCACTAATAACACGTTGAACACTGAAGCTTTCTTT. This sequence joins TRBV5-1 and TRBJ1-1, with no clear D. The CDR3 has 14 residues. Per the germline V gene, CDR1 is SGHRS and CDR2 is YFSETQ. Trimming took 6 bases from V and 0 from J, leaving 12 bases between them.